The next 7 T cell receptor beta chains were all read from a single sample in a study of cytomegalovirus exposure and HLA in healthy donors. With 60 Vbeta and 13 Jbeta primers, the PCR was carried out. The repertoire was sequenced with immunoSEQ multiplex PCR; TCRdb's copy has only in-frame clones and lacks some. Counted here are about 120,000 clones, more than 60% occurring once; the ten biggest clones make up 2.5% to 3.5%. Source material: PBMCs. The origin of the receptors is a middle-aged woman in good health and CMV-seropositive.

The chain employs TRBV5-4 and TRBJ2-1, with 8 bases identical to TRBD1. Trimming cost V 4 bases and J 1 base; bases outside gene matches: 7. The germline gives CDR1 SGHNT, CDR2 YYREEE (reference sequence). The CDR3 covers 16 residues. The CDR3 here is CASSPRTGRSYNEQFF. The DNA of the CDR3 is TGTGCCAGCAGCCCCCGGACAGGGAGGTCCTACAATGAGCAGTTCTTC.

The V gene is TRBV5-1, the J gene TRBJ2-3; TRBD2 aligns across 8 bases. The CDR3 contains 14 residues. V lost 6 bases and J lost 3; bases outside the gene matches: 6. Germline CDR1 and CDR2: SGHRS and YFSETQ. CDR3 sequence (DNA): TGCGCCAGCACCGTTGAGCGGGGGACAGATACGCAGTATTTT. Protein product: CASTVERGTDTQYF.

The table lists this clone with a few counts. The chain employs TRBV28 and TRBJ2-7; tentatively, D is TRBD1 (6 bases). There are 14 residues in the CDR3. Germline V lookup: CDR1 MDHEN, CDR2 SYDVKM. Trimming pared 6 bases from V and 3 bases from J, leaving 15 bases between. CDR3 sequence: CASSPPDRFYEQYF. DNA for the CDR3: TGTGCCAGCAGCCCCCCTGACAGGTTCTACGAGCAGTACTTC.

This clone was picked up a small number of times. The chain joins TRBV7-2 to TRBJ2-7; D gene unclear. The V gene's germline CDR1 is SGHTA and CDR2 FQGNSA. CDR3 length: 14 residues. Trimming removed 5 bases at V and 2 bases at J, with 13 bases between. CDR3 coding DNA: TGTGCCAGCAGCCCTCCACAGTTTACCTACGAGCAGTACTTC. It specifies CASSPPQFTYEQYF.

The chain carries TRBV7-6 and TRBJ2-5, with D perhaps matching TRBD1 (6 bases). The J call is in doubt because the DNA end fits TRBJ2-7 better. This CDR3 region has 14 residues. CDR1 is SGHVS and CDR2 is FNYEAQ in the germline V gene. CDR3 sequence reads: CASSRGGASYEQYF. The CDR3 DNA follows: TGTGCCAGCAGCCGAGGGGGAGCATCCTACGAGCAGTACTTC.

The chain uses TRBV19 and TRBJ1-3; D is perhaps TRBD1 (5 bases). CDR1 and CDR2 from the germline V gene are LNHDA and SQIVND (reference sequence). The CDR3 has 17 residues. Trimming left V 1 base short and J 0 bases short, with 13 bases between. CDR3 nucleotides: TGTGCCAGTAGTATAGGTCGACAGTTTCTCTCTGGAAACACCATATATTTT. It specifies CASSIGRQFLSGNTIYF. Complete variable domain (other parts from reference TRBV19 and TRBJ1-3): DGGITQSPKYLFRKEGQNVTLSCEQNLNHDAMYWYRQDPGQGLRLIYYSQIVNDFQKGDIAEGYSVSREKKESFPLTVTSAQKNPTAFYLCASSIGRQFLSGNTIYFGEGSWLTVV.

The V call is TRBV18, the J call TRBJ2-7, with TRBD1 as a possible D gene (6 bases). CDR3 size: 15 residues. The V end was cut by 1 base, the J end by 0 bases, with 10 bases between. Germline CDR1 reads KGHSH; CDR2 reads LQKENI. CDR3 coding DNA: TGTGCCAGCTCACCACAGGGGGACCGCTCCTACGAGCAGTACTTC. The encoded protein is CASSPQGDRSYEQYF.